The 13 T cell receptor beta chains in this list originate from one sample, sequenced in a study of T cells in Graves' hyperthyroidism and ophthalmopathy. TCR beta CDR3 sequences were amplified from RNA transcripts. In the first-round RT-PCR of the TCR CDR3, the HTBI primer set was used. From the multiplex PCR reads, TCRdb called clonotypes with MiXCR, one entry per CDR3 protein. The sample has about 640,000 distinct CDR3 sequences, more than 12% seen once. Sample: blood. The source is a woman aged 45-65 years with Graves' ophthalmopathy.

The sample holds many counts of this clonotype. This rearrangement joins TRBV6-2 or TRBV6-3 to TRBJ2-1, with 10 positions matching TRBD2. The V and J ends lost 5 bases and 2 bases, in that order; junction bases with no gene match: 3. The length of the CDR3 is 15 residues. Looked up from germline, CDR1 is MNHEY and CDR2 is SVGEGT. The CDR3 coding sequence is TGTGCCAGCAGTCGGACTAGCGGAGCCTACAATGAGCAGTTCTTC. Amino acid sequence: CASSRTSGAYNEQFF.

The chain uses TRBV27 and TRBJ2-7, with a weak D call TRBD2 (6 bases). This CDR3 comprises 19 residues. Germline CDR1 is MNHEY and CDR2 is SMNVEV (reference sequence). Trimming stripped 0 bases from V and 3 bases from J, with 24 bases between. The CDR3 sequence is CASSLSSTSRQLFLYEQYF. The DNA for the CDR3 is TGTGCCAGCAGTTTATCGAGCACTAGCAGACAACTTTTCCTCTACGAGCAGTACTTC.

As concerns this clonotype: This may stem from a read error, because a much larger clone lies one nucleotide away. This sequence joins TRBV2 and TRBJ1-5, with 8 bases identical to TRBD1. The CDR3 runs to 14 residues. CDR1 is SNHLY, CDR2 FYNNEI, per germline. Losses at the gene ends were 2 bases for V and 7 bases for J; bases not matched to a gene: 4. CDR3 sequence: CASSEQGAEQPQHF. CDR3 sequence (DNA): TGTGCCAGCAGTGAACAGGGGGCTGAACAGCCCCAGCATTTT.

The chain joins TRBV5-4 to TRBJ2-3; 8 bases agree with TRBD2. Germline values: CDR1 SGHNT, CDR2 YYREEE (reference sequence). V lost 1 base, J lost 4 bases, and 2 bases stayed unmatched. The CDR3 extends over 14 amino acids. The CDR3 is CASSLPSGSDTQYF. The CDR3 DNA reads as TGTGCCAGCAGCTTGCCTAGCGGGTCAGATACGCAGTATTTT.

This clonotype was detected only a few times. The chain recombines TRBV19 with TRBJ1-4; 9 positions match TRBD1. With V trimmed by 7 bases and J by 6 bases, 6 bases remained unmatched. The CDR3 is 14 residues long. Germline values: CDR1 LNHDA, CDR2 SQIVND (reference sequence). CDR3 coding DNA: TGTGCCAGTACACTGGGACAGGGTTATGAAAAACTGTTTTTT. Protein sequence: CASTLGQGYEKLFF.

This clonotype was seen many times. The CDR3 coding sequence is TGTGCCAGCAGTTTATCATCCGGGATGACGCAGTTCTTC. It encodes CASSLSSGMTQFF. The gene calls are TRBV28 and TRBJ2-1; weak D call: TRBD2 (5 bases). Germline CDR1 is MDHEN and CDR2 is SYDVKM. Trimming removed 1 base from V and 12 bases from J, with 13 bases in between. CDR3 length equals 13 residues.

The chain recombines TRBV9 with TRBJ1-2; D uncertain. In germline, CDR1 is SGDLS, CDR2 YYNGEE. There are 13 residues in the CDR3. Between the trimmed V and J ends, which lost 3 bases and 5 bases, there was a span of 11 bases. The CDR3 sequence: CASSAGDGYGYTF. The CDR3 DNA reads as TGTGCCAGCAGCGCCGGAGACGGATATGGCTACACCTTC.

This clonotype showed up many times. V usage is TRBV12-3 or TRBV12-4 and J usage is TRBJ2-7; TRBD1 aligns across 10 bases. CDR3 length: 14 amino acids. The trim removed 5 bases at V and 5 bases at J, leaving 6 bases unmatched. The CDR3 DNA reads as TGTGCCAGCAGTATGGACAGGGGGGCCCACGAGCAGTACTTC. It is translated as CASSMDRGAHEQYF.

There are a few counts of this clonotype. The V call is TRBV29-1, the J call TRBJ2-7; TRBD2 might be the D (5 bases). V lost 7 bases and J lost 4, with 17 bases in between. Germline V CDR1 and CDR2: SQVTM, ANQGSEA. The CDR3 runs 13 residues. CDR3 protein: CSATSSRSYEQYF. CDR3 DNA sequence: TGCAGCGCTACATCTAGCAGGAGTTACGAGCAGTACTTC.

J is TRBJ2-1 and V is TRBV10-3, with 15 bases that match TRBD2. V was clipped by 6 bases and J by 6 bases; unmatched bases: 6. The CDR3 spans 16 residues. The germline V gene has CDR1 ENHRY and CDR2 SYGVKD. The CDR3 DNA reads TGTGCCATCAGGGACGGGACTAGCGGGAGGACCAATGAGCAGTTCTTC. Protein product: CAIRDGTSGRTNEQFF.

Many counts were recorded for this clonotype. The genes are TRBV4-3 and TRBJ2-1; D unresolved. Germline CDR1 LGHNA, CDR2 YSLEER. The V gene lost 4 bases and the J gene lost 5 bases, with 15 bases spanning the gap. The CDR3 runs to 15 residues. The CDR3 sequence is CASSLAEVPHNEQFF. CDR3 in DNA: TGCGCCAGCAGCCTCGCAGAGGTCCCTCACAATGAGCAGTTCTTC.

In its sample, this clonotype was seen a few times. The V call is TRBV19, the J call TRBJ2-2; the D is unclear. This CDR3 contains 18 residues. The germline CDR1 and CDR2 sequences are LNHDA and SQIVND (reference sequence). The V gene lost 2 bases and the J gene lost 0 bases, with 16 bases spanning the gap. The CDR3: CASSIRLKGYANTGELFF. In nucleotides, the CDR3 is TGTGCCAGTAGTATACGACTGAAGGGTTACGCGAACACCGGGGAGCTGTTTTTT.

This clonotype was counted a few times. The chain joins TRBV5-1 to TRBJ2-1, with 11 bases aligning to TRBD2. Germline CDR1 is SGHRS and CDR2 is YFSETQ. The CDR3 is 17 residues long. Trimming removed 4 bases from V and 3 bases from J; junction bases left unmatched: 9. This CDR3 is CASSALTGTSGYNEQFF. The CDR3 bases are TGCGCCAGCAGCGCCCTTACCGGGACTAGCGGCTACAATGAGCAGTTCTTC. Looking up the rest from reference TRBV5-1 and TRBJ2-1 gives the full variable domain: KAGVTQTPRYLIKTRGQQVTLSCSPISGHRSVSWYQQTPGQGLQFLFEYFSETQRNKGNFPGRFSGRQFSNSRSEMNVSTLELGDSALYLCASSALTGTSGYNEQFFGPGTRLTVL.